The 25 T cell receptor beta chains in this list originate from one sample, sequenced in a study of blood T cell repertoires in COVID-19. Method: immunoSEQ multiplex PCR; TCRdb's copy keeps in-frame clones and lacks some. The sample contains a few hundred thousand clones, about 87% of which appear only once. Sequencing input: PBMCs or T cells enriched from blood (not recorded which). The source is a man aged 30-40 years who had recovered from COVID-19.

This clone has only one observation. The CDR3 loop is CASSLTGSSYGYTF. The CDR3 nucleotides read TGTGCCAGCAGCTTGACAGGATCTAGCTATGGCTACACCTTC. V gene TRBV13 combines with J gene TRBJ1-2; tentative D call: TRBD1 (6 bases). Deletions cut 3 bases from V and 4 bases from J, with 12 bases between. CDR1 is PRHDT, CDR2 FYEKMQ, per germline (reference sequence). The CDR3 has 14 residues.

The rearrangement links TRBV15 to TRBJ2-1, with 10 nucleotides matching TRBD1. CDR3 length equals 15 residues. CDR1 is LNHNV and CDR2 is YYDKDF in the germline V gene (reference sequence). Unmatched junction bases numbered 4, after V lost 1 base and J lost 7 bases. For the CDR3, the DNA is TGTGCCACCAGCAGAGTGGTGGGACAGGGGAATGAGCAGTTCTTC. Translation gives CATSRVVGQGNEQFF.

The rearrangement joins TRBV3-1 (or the pseudogene TRBV3-2) to TRBJ2-7; a weak D match, TRBD2 (5 bases). Germline lookup yields CDR1 LGHDT and CDR2 YNNKEL (reference sequence). Trimming took 0 bases from V and 3 from J, leaving 15 bases between them. The CDR3 consists of 16 residues. The CDR3 bases are TGTGCCAGCAGCCAAGATATGTTAGCGTGGGGCTACGAGCAGTACTTC. Its protein product is CASSQDMLAWGYEQYF.

This chain uses TRBV16 with TRBJ1-5; D is undetermined. The germline V gene encodes CDR1 KGHSY and CDR2 FQNENV. The CDR3 sequence is 16 residues long. V was trimmed by 0 bases and J by 4 bases, leaving 13 bases between them. The CDR3 loop reads CASSQSEGSGNQPQHF. The DNA for the CDR3 is TGTGCCAGCAGCCAATCTGAGGGATCGGGAAATCAGCCCCAGCATTTT.

In the case of this clone: This may be a read error: a much more frequent sequence differs by one nucleotide. This chain joins TRBV9 and TRBJ2-2; TRBD2 aligns across 7 bases. The CDR3 runs to 13 residues. The germline gives CDR1 SGDLS, CDR2 YYNGEE. The V segment lost 6 bases and the J segment 5 bases; nucleotides outside the gene matches: 4. CDR3 in DNA: TGTGCCAGCAATAACGGGGGGACCGGGGAGCTGTTTTTT. It yields the protein CASNNGGTGELFF.

The rearrangement joins TRBV19 to TRBJ1-1; D possibly corresponds to TRBD1 (6 bases). The CDR3 spans 12 residues. Germline V gene lookup returns CDR1 LNHDA and CDR2 SQIVND (reference sequence). V was cut by 4 bases and J by 11 bases, with 14 bases left in between. The CDR3, as DNA: TGTGCCAGTAGTAGCGAGACAGGCCAGGCTTTCTTT. Its translation: CASSSETGQAFF.

V and J are TRBV5-4 and TRBJ2-3, with 12 nucleotides matching TRBD1. V was clipped by 2 bases and J by 6 bases; unmatched bases: 7. The CDR3 has 16 residues. CDR1 is SGHNT, CDR2 YYREEE, per germline (reference sequence). CDR3 DNA: TGTGCCAGCAGCTTCGGGACAGGGGGCGGGGTGGATACGCAGTATTTT. Protein: CASSFGTGGGVDTQYF.

The chain recombines TRBV14 with TRBJ2-2; D call uncertain. Per the germline V gene, CDR1 is SGHDN and CDR2 is FVKESK. Trimming removed 0 bases from V and 0 bases from J, with 14 bases in between. The CDR3 spans 18 residues. The chain's CDR3 is CASSQDVTSTSNTGELFF. The CDR3 DNA is TGTGCCAGCAGCCAAGACGTGACTTCCACCTCGAACACCGGGGAGCTGTTTTTT.

The chain uses TRBV6-6 and TRBJ2-1; 7 nucleotides agree with TRBD1. CDR3 length: 14 amino acids. J lost 9 bases, V lost 0 bases, and 5 bases had no gene match. CDR1 and CDR2 from the germline V gene are MNHNY and SVGAGI (reference sequence). The DNA for the CDR3 is TGTGCCAGCAGTTACTCGCAGGGGGAGAGTGAGCAGTTCTTC. Translated: CASSYSQGESEQFF.

This CDR3 is CASSPTGAGLKTQYF. The DNA of the CDR3 is TGTGCCAGCAGCCCTACAGGGGCCGGTTTGAAGACCCAGTACTTC. J is TRBJ2-5 and V is TRBV16, with 7 bases fitting TRBD1. The germline V gene encodes CDR1 KGHSY and CDR2 FQNENV. The CDR3 totals 15 residues. The V gene end was trimmed by 4 bases and the J gene end by 6 bases; junction bases not matched to a gene: 11.

V usage is TRBV27 and J usage is TRBJ2-1; D possibly corresponds to TRBD1 (6 bases). This CDR3 spans 14 amino acids. V was clipped by 4 bases and J by 4 bases, with 11 bases between them. CDR1 is MNHEY, CDR2 SMNVEV, per germline (reference sequence). The CDR3 here is CASSSQGFYNEQFF. The CDR3 DNA is TGTGCCAGCAGTTCCCAGGGGTTTTACAATGAGCAGTTCTTC.

The genes are TRBV12-5 and TRBJ2-3, with 9 bases lining up with TRBD2. Germline CDR1 LGHNT, CDR2 FRNRAP. The CDR3 totals 15 residues. J was trimmed by 2 bases and V by 6 bases; bases with no gene match: 6. The chain's CDR3 is CASGGLAGYTDTQYF. The CDR3 bases are TGTGCTAGTGGCGGGCTAGCGGGGTACACAGATACGCAGTATTTT.

V usage is TRBV3-1 (or the pseudogene TRBV3-2) and J usage is TRBJ2-5; TRBD2 aligns across 10 bases. Per germline, CDR1 LGHDT and CDR2 YNNKEL (reference sequence). The CDR3 extends over 16 amino acids. The junction had 8 bases not matched to a gene; V was cut back by 3 bases and J by 4 bases. Here the CDR3 reads CASSHVLAGTPETQYF. The CDR3 nucleotides are TGTGCCAGCAGCCATGTACTAGCGGGGACACCAGAGACCCAGTACTTC.

This chain uses TRBV12-5 with TRBJ2-6; tentative D call: TRBD1 (5 bases). Trimming pared 3 bases from V and 0 bases from J, leaving 12 bases between. This CDR3 spans 17 amino acids. CDR1 and CDR2 from the germline V gene are LGHNT and FRNRAP. The CDR3 loop is CASGFGRVNSGANVLTF. The CDR3 coding sequence is TGTGCTAGTGGTTTCGGCAGGGTAAACTCTGGGGCCAACGTCCTGACTTTC.

This chain joins TRBV7-3 and TRBJ1-2; tentative D call: TRBD1 (6 bases). CDR1 and CDR2 from the germline V gene are SGHTA and FQGTGA. V was pared by 6 bases and J by 8 bases, with 16 bases between. The CDR3 spans 13 residues. The CDR3 coding sequence is TGTGCCAGCAGTCGACAGGAAGCGGGGGGCTACACCTTC. Translating gives CASSRQEAGGYTF. Full variable domain (outside the CDR3, taken from reference TRBV7-3 and TRBJ1-2): GAGVSQTPSNKVTEKGKYVELRCDPISGHTALYWYRQSLGQGPEFLIYFQGTGAADDSGLPNDRFFAVRPEGSVSTLKIQRTERGDSAVYLCASSRQEAGGYTFGSGTRLTVV.

This chain links TRBV5-4 with TRBJ2-5, with D possibly matching TRBD1 (6 bases). Germline loops: CDR1 SGHNT, CDR2 YYREEE (reference sequence). This CDR3 has 16 residues. Trimming removed 4 bases at V and 1 base at J, with 17 bases between. The CDR3 nucleotides are TGTGCCAGCAGCCCATTGGGTGTGACAGGCCAAGAGACCCAGTACTTC. Its protein is CASSPLGVTGQETQYF.

This sequence joins TRBV12-3 or TRBV12-4 and TRBJ1-6; the D is unclear. The CDR3 loop spans 12 amino acids. V gave up 3 bases and J gave up 10 bases, with 7 bases separating them. The CDR3: CASSFNTSPLHF. CDR3 sequence (DNA): TGTGCCAGCAGTTTTAACACCTCACCCCTCCACTTT.

V and J are TRBV7-8 and TRBJ1-5; D remains unclear. Trimming took 5 bases from V and 5 from J, leaving 28 bases between them. Per germline, CDR1 SGHVS and CDR2 FQNEAQ. The CDR3 runs to 19 residues. CDR3 protein: CASSPDLGPQFRGYQPQHF. For the CDR3, the DNA is TGTGCCAGCAGCCCAGATCTAGGGCCCCAATTTCGAGGGTATCAGCCCCAGCATTTT.

The V call is TRBV7-2, the J call TRBJ2-1, with unresolved D. Germline loops: CDR1 SGHTA, CDR2 FQGNSA. Between the trimmed V and J ends, which lost 6 bases and 4 bases, there was a span of 16 bases. The CDR3 length is 15 residues. For the CDR3, the DNA is TGTGCCAGCAGTTTTGCTGTGAATCGGTACAATGAGCAGTTCTTC. Protein product: CASSFAVNRYNEQFF.

V gene TRBV19 combines with J gene TRBJ1-5, with D uncertain. Germline assignment: CDR1 LNHDA and CDR2 SQIVND (reference sequence). The CDR3 loop spans 15 amino acids. Trimming removed 7 bases from V and 0 bases from J, with 13 bases in between. The CDR3: CASTRQVYSNQPQHF. CDR3 coding DNA: TGTGCCAGTACCCGGCAGGTGTATAGCAATCAGCCCCAGCATTTT.

The chain employs TRBV6-2 or TRBV6-3 and TRBJ2-5; 7 positions match TRBD1. V shed 5 bases, J shed 2 bases, and the junction held 5 bases outside the gene matches. The germline V gene has CDR1 MNHEY and CDR2 SVGEGT. This CDR3 has 14 amino acids. The CDR3 DNA reads as TGTGCCAGCAGTCACACGGGACAGCAAGAGACCCAGTACTTC. Translating gives CASSHTGQQETQYF.

The chain joins TRBV7-3 to TRBJ2-2, with D possibly being TRBD1 (5 bases). The germline gives CDR1 SGHTA, CDR2 FQGTGA. Trimming took off 1 base at V and 7 bases at J, with 10 bases between the two ends. The CDR3 covers 14 residues. The CDR3 bases are TGTGCCAGCAGCTTAAATCCAGGGTTCGGGGAGCTGTTTTTT. The encoded protein is CASSLNPGFGELFF.

J is TRBJ2-7 and V is TRBV11-3; 9 bases match TRBD1. J was trimmed by 5 bases and V by 4 bases; bases with no gene match: 9. This CDR3 has 15 residues. Looked up from germline, CDR1 is SGHNT and CDR2 is YENEEA. The CDR3 sequence is CASSSFGTGFNEQYF. In nucleotides, the CDR3 is TGTGCCAGCAGCTCGTTCGGGACAGGGTTCAACGAGCAGTACTTC.

This CDR3 is CASSQEYQVSEAFF. The CDR3 nucleotides read TGTGCCAGCAGCCAAGAATATCAGGTCTCTGAAGCTTTCTTT. The V call is TRBV4-2, the J call TRBJ1-1, with unresolved D. The V end was cut by 0 bases, the J end by 6 bases, with 11 bases between. The CDR3 has 14 amino acids. The germline CDR1 and CDR2 sequences are LGHNA and YNFKEQ.

The chain combines TRBV18 with TRBJ1-5; possibly TRBD1 for D (6 bases). Germline V CDR1 and CDR2: KGHSH, LQKENI. The CDR3 runs 17 residues. Trimming removed 4 bases at V and 0 bases at J, with 16 bases between. Written as DNA, the CDR3 is TGTGCCAGCTCACAACAGGGCGGTGCGAATAGCAATCAGCCCCAGCATTTT. Amino acid sequence: CASSQQGGANSNQPQHF. Combining the CDR3 with reference TRBV18 and TRBJ1-5 gives the whole variable domain NAGVMQNPRHLVRRRGQEARLRCSPMKGHSHVYWYRQLPEEGLKFMVYLQKENIIDESGMPKERFSAEFPKEGPSILRIQQVVRGDSAAYFCASSQQGGANSNQPQHFGDGTRLSIL.